This entry lists 29 T cell receptor beta chains sequenced from one sample in a study of cytomegalovirus exposure and HLA in healthy donors. Use of 60 Vbeta and 13 Jbeta primers characterized the PCR. Method: immunoSEQ multiplex PCR; TCRdb's copy keeps in-frame clones and lacks some. The sample has 150,000 to 200,000 clones; roughly 81% are singletons. Sequenced: PBMCs. The receptors were gathered from a man in his thirties or forties in good health and CMV-seropositive.

The chain recombines TRBV10-3 with TRBJ2-1, with D perhaps TRBD2 (5 bases). In germline, CDR1 is ENHRY, CDR2 SYGVKD. The CDR3 covers 16 residues. V gave up 5 bases and J gave up 2 bases, with 16 bases separating them. CDR3 amino acids: CAISSISGLTYNEQFF. Here the CDR3 DNA reads TGTGCCATCAGTAGTATCTCGGGATTAACCTACAATGAGCAGTTCTTC.

The V call is TRBV4-3, the J call TRBJ1-2, with D possibly matching TRBD1 (5 bases). V lost 0 bases, J lost 8 bases, and 7 bases lay in between. This CDR3 contains 12 residues. Germline assignment: CDR1 LGHNA and CDR2 YSLEER. Here the CDR3 DNA reads TGCGCCAGCAGCCAAGACCGGGGGGGCTACACCTTC. It codes for CASSQDRGGYTF.

V gene TRBV28 combines with J gene TRBJ1-5; D remains ambiguous. CDR3 size: 13 residues. Germline values: CDR1 MDHEN, CDR2 SYDVKM. Trimming removed 5 bases at V and 0 bases at J, with 5 bases between. Here the CDR3 DNA reads TGTGCCAGCAGTATCCATAGCAATCAGCCCCAGCATTTT. It codes for CASSIHSNQPQHF.

In regard to this clone: The conserved final phenylalanine or tryptophan is absent from the CDR3, which likely points to a read error. The chain recombines TRBV5-1 with TRBJ2-7, with TRBD2 as a possible D gene (5 bases). The V gene lost 1 base and the J gene lost 0 bases, with 11 bases spanning the gap. The V gene's germline CDR1 is SGHRS and CDR2 YFSETQ. CDR3 size: 15 residues. CDR3 DNA sequence: TGCGCCAGCAGCTTGTACCGGGGAAGCTCCTACGAGCAGTACCTC. Its translation is CASSLYRGSSYEQYL.

V and J are TRBV2 and TRBJ2-7, with D possibly matching TRBD1 (5 bases). The length of the CDR3 is 15 residues. Deletions cut 4 bases from V and 1 base from J, with 14 bases between. Germline loops: CDR1 SNHLY, CDR2 FYNNEI. The chain's CDR3 is CASSASGRASYEQYF. The CDR3 coding sequence is TGTGCCAGCAGTGCATCTGGCAGGGCATCCTACGAGCAGTACTTC.

The sample holds a few counts of this clone. The J gene is TRBJ2-7, the V gene TRBV5-4; TRBD2 matches 15 bases. The CDR3 extends over 17 amino acids. From germline, CDR1 is SGHNT and CDR2 YYREEE (reference sequence). Trimming took 9 bases from V and 4 from J; bases not matched to a gene: 14. CDR3 sequence reads: CATSGLAGGTGIYEQYV. In DNA, the CDR3 is TGTGCCACCTCGGGACTAGCGGGAGGAACGGGGATTTACGAGCAGTACGTC.

This clone occurred a few times. The rearrangement uses TRBV4-3 and TRBJ2-2; 9 nucleotides agree with TRBD2. The CDR3 spans 16 residues. V lost 1 base, J lost 3 bases, and 3 bases stayed unmatched. Germline V CDR1 and CDR2: LGHNA, YSLEER. CDR3 bases: TGCGCCAGCAGCCAAGGGCTAGCGGGACACACCGGGGAGCTGTTTTTT. It translates to CASSQGLAGHTGELFF.

The chain joins TRBV6-5 to TRBJ2-3, with D perhaps matching TRBD1 (6 bases). The CDR3 consists of 14 residues. The germline CDR1 and CDR2 sequences are MNHEY and SVGAGI. V dropped 2 bases and J dropped 5 bases, with 11 bases sitting between them. In nucleotides, the CDR3 is TGTGCCAGCAGTTACGAGGACAGCGAAGATACGCAGTATTTT. This codes for CASSYEDSEDTQYF.

V usage is TRBV15 and J usage is TRBJ1-4; the match to TRBD1 covers 9 bases. Germline values: CDR1 LNHNV, CDR2 YYDKDF (reference sequence). V was pared by 1 base and J by 4 bases, with 7 bases of the junction left unmatched. The CDR3 runs 17 residues. CDR3 loop: CATSRVGTGTNNEKLFF. The CDR3 bases are TGTGCCACCAGCAGAGTAGGGACAGGGACCAATAATGAAAAACTGTTTTTT. The whole variable domain, remainder taken from reference TRBV15 and TRBJ1-4, is DAMVIQNPRYQVTQFGKPVTLSCSQTLNHNVMYWYQQKSSQAPKLLFHYYDKDFNNEADTPDNFQSRRPNTSFCFLDIRSPGLGDTAMYLCATSRVGTGTNNEKLFFGSGTQLSVL.

This rearrangement joins TRBV9 to TRBJ2-4; 8 bases agree with TRBD2. This CDR3 has 18 residues. Germline trimming cut 0 bases from V and 7 bases from J; bases unmatched to any gene: 15. Germline values: CDR1 SGDLS, CDR2 YYNGEE. CDR3 sequence: CASSVGSRGLDGRNIQYF. CDR3 bases: TGTGCCAGCAGCGTAGGATCAAGGGGACTAGACGGCCGGAACATTCAGTACTTC.

V is TRBV13 and J is TRBJ2-1, with 7 bases that match TRBD1. This CDR3 has 15 residues. Trimming took 6 bases from V and 5 from J; bases not matched to a gene: 10. Germline CDR1 and CDR2: PRHDT and FYEKMQ (reference sequence). The CDR3 DNA reads as TGTGCCAGCAGTCAAACCGGGACAGTGGACAATGAGCAGTTCTTC. As protein: CASSQTGTVDNEQFF.

The chain is built from TRBV4-3 and TRBJ2-6, with D possibly being TRBD2 (7 bases). The CDR3 is 20 amino acids. Germline-derived CDR1 and CDR2 are LGHNA and YSLEER. The V end was cut by 0 bases, the J end by 0 bases, with 18 bases between. CDR3 DNA: TGCGCCAGCAGCCAAGATCCGAGGGGGGGCTCCCCCTCTGGGGCCAACGTCCTGACTTTC. This codes for CASSQDPRGGSPSGANVLTF.

The chain carries TRBV21-1 and TRBJ2-7; the D call in the table, TRBD2, was not verified against the DNA. TRBV21-1 is deemed a pseudogene. CDR3 length equals 17 residues. CDR3 nucleotides: TGTGCCAGCAGCAAAGGAATGGGGGGGCGGCTCCGTTACGAGCAGTACGTC. Translating gives CASSKGMGGRLRYEQYV.

The chain recombines TRBV7-8 with TRBJ2-1; possibly TRBD2 for D (5 bases). The ends were cut back, 1 base at V and 4 bases at J, with 8 bases in the middle. The V gene's germline CDR1 is SGHVS and CDR2 FQNEAQ. The CDR3 totals 14 residues. The CDR3 DNA follows: TGTGCCAGCAGCTTAGACTGGAGGTACAATGAGCAGTTCTTC. Its translation is CASSLDWRYNEQFF.

Only one count was recorded for this clone. The chain has TRBV5-1 and TRBJ2-7, with TRBD1 matching 7 bases. Germline CDR1 and CDR2: SGHRS and YFSETQ. CDR3 length equals 14 residues. After removal of 2 bases from V and 5 bases from J, the junction contained 7 bases not matched to a gene. CDR3 in DNA: TGCGCCAGCAGCTTCCGACAGGGTAAGGACGAGCAGTACTTC. Protein sequence: CASSFRQGKDEQYF.

The CDR3 loop is CASSLIDSGSIEQFF. Here the CDR3 DNA reads TGTGCCAGCAGCTTAATTGATAGCGGGAGTATTGAGCAGTTCTTC. The chain recombines TRBV7-8 with TRBJ2-1; TRBD2 agrees at 9 bases. The CDR3 sequence is 15 residues long. After removal of 2 bases from V and 9 bases from J, the junction contained 8 bases not matched to a gene. Germline assignment: CDR1 SGHVS and CDR2 FQNEAQ.

The chain has TRBV6-5 and TRBJ1-5; D remains ambiguous. Trimming stripped 2 bases from V and 5 bases from J, with 4 bases between. Germline V gene lookup returns CDR1 MNHEY and CDR2 SVGAGI. The CDR3 runs to 12 residues. CDR3 in amino acids: CASSYTDQPQHF. CDR3 DNA sequence: TGTGCCAGCAGTTACACGGATCAGCCCCAGCATTTT.

This chain links TRBV7-2 with TRBJ2-3; 12 bases are a match to TRBD2. Germline V lookup: CDR1 SGHTA, CDR2 FQGNSA. Germline trimming cut 1 base from V and 5 bases from J; bases unmatched to any gene: 4. The CDR3 extends over 16 amino acids. The CDR3, as DNA: TGTGCCAGCAGCTTAGATGGACTAGCGGGGCAAGATACGCAGTATTTT. Protein sequence: CASSLDGLAGQDTQYF.

The V and J genes are TRBV5-1 and TRBJ2-1; 7 bases match TRBD2. The CDR3 has 15 amino acids. Germline trimming cut 1 base from V and 3 bases from J; bases unmatched to any gene: 4. Germline-derived CDR1 and CDR2 are SGHRS and YFSETQ. CDR3 coding DNA: TGCGCCAGCAGCTTGTTCCTAGCGGACTACAATGAGCAGTTCTTC. Translated, it gives CASSLFLADYNEQFF.

V is TRBV7-9 and J is TRBJ2-1; tentative D call: TRBD2 (6 bases). Trimming pared 5 bases from V and 6 bases from J, leaving 14 bases between. The CDR3 has 14 residues. Germline lookup yields CDR1 SEHNR and CDR2 FQNEAQ (reference sequence). CDR3 region: CASSMTRFRNEQFF. CDR3 in DNA: TGTGCCAGCAGCATGACTAGGTTCCGCAATGAGCAGTTCTTC.

The V and J genes are TRBV10-3 and TRBJ1-1; D possibly corresponds to TRBD1 (5 bases). Germline V gives CDR1 ENHRY, CDR2 SYGVKD. The CDR3 is 15 amino acids. V gave up 10 bases and J gave up 1 base, with 19 bases separating them. In DNA form, the CDR3 reads TGTGCCACAGGGCCTACAGGAACCCCGAACACTGAAGCTTTCTTT. Translation gives CATGPTGTPNTEAFF.

J is TRBJ1-2 and V is TRBV6-6; D not resolved. Between the trimmed V and J ends, which lost 5 bases and 4 bases, there was a span of 5 bases. The CDR3 length is 11 residues. The V gene's germline CDR1 is MNHNY and CDR2 SVGAGI (reference sequence). CDR3 sequence (DNA): TGTGCCAGCAGTCAGTTCTATGGCTACACCTTC. The encoded protein is CASSQFYGYTF.

The V gene is TRBV4-1, the J gene TRBJ1-2; TRBD1 matches at 9 bases. Germline trimming cut 1 base from V and 4 bases from J; bases unmatched to any gene: 7. Germline CDR1 reads MGHRA; CDR2 reads YSYEKL. This CDR3 is built from 16 residues. The CDR3 spells CASSQGRGQGLYGYTF. The CDR3 DNA reads as TGCGCCAGCAGCCAAGGTAGAGGACAGGGGCTCTATGGCTACACCTTC.

The chain uses TRBV6-5 and TRBJ1-2; 7 nucleotides align to TRBD1. CDR1 and CDR2 from the germline V gene are MNHEY and SVGAGI. V trimming: 5 bases; J trimming: 2 bases; junction bases outside the gene matches: 5. This CDR3 region has 14 residues. The CDR3 DNA is TGTGCCAGCAGTCTATCAGGGGGAAACTATGGCTACACCTTC. Translated, it gives CASSLSGGNYGYTF.

The V call is TRBV10-2, the J call TRBJ2-3; weak D call: TRBD2 (6 bases). The ends were cut back, 2 bases at V and 0 bases at J, with 12 bases in the middle. Germline V gene sequence: CDR1 WSHSY, CDR2 SAAADI. The length of the CDR3 is 16 residues. CDR3 nucleotides: TGCGCCAGCAGTGAGGGGCCGGGGGTAAGCACAGATACGCAGTATTTT. Translation gives CASSEGPGVSTDTQYF.

The CDR3: CASSFSGSYEQYV. The CDR3 DNA is TGTGCCAGCAGCTTTAGCGGGAGCTACGAGCAGTACGTC. The V gene is TRBV5-4, the J gene TRBJ2-7, with 9 bases matching TRBD2. This CDR3 region has 13 residues. Germline lookup yields CDR1 SGHNT and CDR2 YYREEE (reference sequence). Trimming removed 2 bases from V and 3 bases from J; junction bases left unmatched: 0.

The rearrangement joins TRBV14 to TRBJ2-6; tentative D call: TRBD2 (5 bases). V dropped 4 bases and J dropped 0 bases, with 13 bases sitting between them. There are 17 residues in the CDR3. Looked up from germline, CDR1 is SGHDN and CDR2 is FVKESK. The CDR3 region has the DNA TGTGCCAGCAGCCTTTTAGGACTGGGCTCTGGGGCCAACGTCCTGACTTTC. It codes for CASSLLGLGSGANVLTF. Complete variable domain (other parts from reference TRBV14 and TRBJ2-6): EAGVTQFPSHSVIEKGQTVTLRCDPISGHDNLYWYRRVMGKEIKFLLHFVKESKQDESGMPNNRFLAERTGGTYSTLKVQPAELEDSGVYFCASSLLGLGSGANVLTFGAGSRLTVL.

The V gene is TRBV11-3, the J gene TRBJ2-5; tentative D call: TRBD1 (6 bases). V lost 3 bases to trimming and J lost 7 bases, with 12 bases between them. This CDR3 contains 13 residues. Germline CDR1 reads SGHNT; CDR2 reads YENEEA. This chain's CDR3 is CASSFRGTGTQYF. CDR3 in DNA: TGTGCCAGCAGCTTCAGGGGTACGGGGACCCAGTACTTC.

The chain links TRBV11-3 to TRBJ2-3; D unresolved. Germline V gene data show CDR1 as SGHNT and CDR2 as YENEEA. Trimming left V 1 base short and J 2 bases short, with 16 bases between. The CDR3 contains 17 residues. CDR3 nucleotides: TGTGCCAGCAGCTTAGTAGTCTTTGCGGAGCTCACAGATACGCAGTATTTT. It yields the protein CASSLVVFAELTDTQYF.